This T cell receptor (beta chain) was recovered during a study of tumor-infiltrating lymphocytes in primary liver carcinoma. The study's findings and limits: Lesser overlap characterized tumor-adjacent and tumor-blood pairs relative to tumor region pairs. Merely some 8-25% of top clones spanned all five tumor regions.

From around 18-30 mg of unsorted bulk tissue, DNA and RNA were co-extracted together. The CDR3 length is 14 residues. CDR1 is WSHSY, CDR2 SAAADI, per germline. This clonotype was detected only a few times. Its antigen is undetermined. Germline is not matched at one junction end, which may reflect a read error. With roughly 540 ng total RNA as template and a constant-region primer, TCR beta cDNA was made. Each TCR beta library was derived from three nested multiplex PCR rounds that employed slightly modified ARM-PCR. Running 10 cycles apiece, the first two PCR rounds relied on TRBV1-TRBV30 forward primers together with a C-beta reverse primer. TCRdb redid the calling of the multiplex PCR reads with MiXCR, one entry per CDR3 protein. Of 25,000 to 35,000 distinct CDR3 sequences detected, about three quarters appear once; the ten largest clones hold 36%.

The TCR originated in a man aged 40-50 years with primary liver carcinoma and hepatitis B virus infection. The specimen sequenced was liver tumor tissue from sampling region 5. Regarding subset: tumor region T5, tumor centre. J is TRBJ2-1 and V is TRBV10-2, with D perhaps TRBD2 (5 bases). For the CDR3, the DNA is TGCACCAGCAGTGAGGGCAGGTTACTCAATGAGCAGTTATTC. Protein sequence: CTSSEGRLLNEQLF.